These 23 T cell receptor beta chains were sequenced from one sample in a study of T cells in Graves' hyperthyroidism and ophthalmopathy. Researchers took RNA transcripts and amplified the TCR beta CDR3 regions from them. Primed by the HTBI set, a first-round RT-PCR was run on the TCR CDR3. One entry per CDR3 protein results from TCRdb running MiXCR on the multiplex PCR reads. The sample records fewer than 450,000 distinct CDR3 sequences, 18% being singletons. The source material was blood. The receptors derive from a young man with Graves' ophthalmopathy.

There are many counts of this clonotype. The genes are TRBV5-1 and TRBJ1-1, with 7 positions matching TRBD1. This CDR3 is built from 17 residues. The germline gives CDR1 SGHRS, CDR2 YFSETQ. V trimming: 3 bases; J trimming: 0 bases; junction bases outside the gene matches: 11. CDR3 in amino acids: CASSSLQAGQVNTEAFF. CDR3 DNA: TGCGCCAGCAGCTCCCTCCAAGCCGGACAGGTGAACACTGAAGCTTTCTTT.

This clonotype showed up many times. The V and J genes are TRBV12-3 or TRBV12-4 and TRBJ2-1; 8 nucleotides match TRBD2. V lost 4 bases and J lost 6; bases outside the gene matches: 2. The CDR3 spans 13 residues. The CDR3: CASSSGGGNEQFF. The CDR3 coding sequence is TGTGCCAGCAGTTCGGGAGGGGGCAATGAGCAGTTCTTC.

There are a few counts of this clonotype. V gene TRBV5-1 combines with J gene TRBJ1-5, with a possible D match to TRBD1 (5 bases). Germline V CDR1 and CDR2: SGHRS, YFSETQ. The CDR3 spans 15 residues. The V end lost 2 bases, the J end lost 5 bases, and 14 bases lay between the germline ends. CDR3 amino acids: CASSFGDGKDQPQHF. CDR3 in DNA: TGCGCCAGCAGCTTCGGGGACGGAAAAGATCAGCCCCAGCATTTT.

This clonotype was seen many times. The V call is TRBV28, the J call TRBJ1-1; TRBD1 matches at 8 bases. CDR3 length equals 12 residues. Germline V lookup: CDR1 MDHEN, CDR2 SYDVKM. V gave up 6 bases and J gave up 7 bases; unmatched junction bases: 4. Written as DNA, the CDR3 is TGTGCCAGCAGACTCGACAGGGGTGAAGCTTTCTTT. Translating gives CASRLDRGEAFF. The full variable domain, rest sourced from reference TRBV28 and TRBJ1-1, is DVKVTQSSRYLVKRTGEKVFLECVQDMDHENMFWYRQDPGLGLRLIYFSYDVKMKEKGDIPEGYSVSREKKERFSLILESASTNQTSMYLCASRLDRGEAFFGQGTRLTVV.

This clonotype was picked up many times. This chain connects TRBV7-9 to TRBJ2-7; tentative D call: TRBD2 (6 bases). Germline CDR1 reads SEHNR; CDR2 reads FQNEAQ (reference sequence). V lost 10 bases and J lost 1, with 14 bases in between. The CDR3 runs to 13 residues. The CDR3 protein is CAIKREDSYEQYF. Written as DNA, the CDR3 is TGTGCCATCAAAAGGGAGGATTCCTACGAGCAGTACTTC.

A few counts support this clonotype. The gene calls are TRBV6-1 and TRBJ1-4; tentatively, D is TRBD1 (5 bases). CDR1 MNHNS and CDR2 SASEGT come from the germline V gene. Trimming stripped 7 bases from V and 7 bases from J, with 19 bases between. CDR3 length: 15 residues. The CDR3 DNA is TGTGCCAGCACCCTAGTCCCGGGGGTCGGTGAAAAACTGTTTTTT. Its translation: CASTLVPGVGEKLFF.

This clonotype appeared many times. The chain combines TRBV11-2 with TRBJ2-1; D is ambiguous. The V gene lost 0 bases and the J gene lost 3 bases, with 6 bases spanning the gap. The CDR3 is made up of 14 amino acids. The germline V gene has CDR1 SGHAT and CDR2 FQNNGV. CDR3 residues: CASSLDPGYNEQFF. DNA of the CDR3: TGTGCCAGCAGCTTAGACCCAGGCTACAATGAGCAGTTCTTC.

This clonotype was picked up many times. CDR3: CASSPTVNTEAFF. CDR3 bases: TGTGCCAGCAGCCCGACAGTGAACACTGAAGCTTTCTTT. The chain recombines TRBV3-1 with TRBJ1-1, with a possible D match to TRBD1 (5 bases). CDR1 and CDR2 from the germline V gene are LGHDT and YNNKEL (reference sequence). The CDR3 consists of 13 residues. V was cut by 4 bases and J by 0 bases, with 6 bases left in between.

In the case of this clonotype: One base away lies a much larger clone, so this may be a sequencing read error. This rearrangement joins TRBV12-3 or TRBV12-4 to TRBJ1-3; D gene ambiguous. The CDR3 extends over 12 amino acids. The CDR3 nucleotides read TGTGTCAGCAGTTTATTAGAAAACACCATATATTTT. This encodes CVSSLLENTIYF.

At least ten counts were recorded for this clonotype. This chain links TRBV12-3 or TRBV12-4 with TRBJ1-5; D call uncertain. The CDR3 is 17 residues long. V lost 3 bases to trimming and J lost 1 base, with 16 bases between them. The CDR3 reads CASSFGVEPPSNQPQHF. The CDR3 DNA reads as TGTGCCAGCAGTTTTGGGGTTGAGCCCCCAAGCAATCAGCCCCAGCATTTT.

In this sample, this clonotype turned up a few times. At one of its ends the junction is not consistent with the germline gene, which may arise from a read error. Here the CDR3 reads CASSPDGVTYEQYF. The CDR3 nucleotides are TGTGCTAGCAGCCCCGACGGGGTGACCTACGAGCAGTACTTC. The gene calls are TRBV7-7 and TRBJ2-7; a weak D match, TRBD2 (5 bases). Per the germline V gene, CDR1 is SSHAT and CDR2 is FNYEAQ (reference sequence). This CDR3 contains 14 residues.

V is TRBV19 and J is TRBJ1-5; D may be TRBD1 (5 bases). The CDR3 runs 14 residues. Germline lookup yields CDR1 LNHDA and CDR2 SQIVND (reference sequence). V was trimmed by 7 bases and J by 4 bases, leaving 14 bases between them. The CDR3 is CASITWGVNQPQHF. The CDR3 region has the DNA TGTGCCAGTATTACATGGGGGGTTAATCAGCCCCAGCATTTT.

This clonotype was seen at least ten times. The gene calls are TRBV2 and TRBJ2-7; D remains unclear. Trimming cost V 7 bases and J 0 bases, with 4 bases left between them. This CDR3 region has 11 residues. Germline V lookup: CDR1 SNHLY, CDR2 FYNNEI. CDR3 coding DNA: TGTGCCAGCACGTTCTCCTACGAGCAGTACTTC. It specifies CASTFSYEQYF. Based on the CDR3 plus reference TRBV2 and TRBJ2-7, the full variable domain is EPEVTQTPSHQVTQMGQEVILRCVPISNHLYFYWYRQILGQKVEFLVSFYNNEISEKSEIFDDQFSVERPDGSNFTLKIRSTKLEDSAMYFCASTFSYEQYFGPGTRLTVT.

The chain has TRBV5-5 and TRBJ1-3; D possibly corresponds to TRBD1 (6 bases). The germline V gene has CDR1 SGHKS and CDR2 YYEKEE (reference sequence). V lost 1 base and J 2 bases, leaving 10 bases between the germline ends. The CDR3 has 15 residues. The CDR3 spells CASSLWGAPGNTIYF. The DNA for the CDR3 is TGTGCCAGCAGCTTGTGGGGGGCCCCTGGAAACACCATATATTTT.

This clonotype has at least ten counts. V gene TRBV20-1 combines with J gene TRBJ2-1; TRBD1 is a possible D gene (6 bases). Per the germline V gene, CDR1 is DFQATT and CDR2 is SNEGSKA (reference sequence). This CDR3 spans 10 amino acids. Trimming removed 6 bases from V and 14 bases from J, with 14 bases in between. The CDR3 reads CSARWDKEFF. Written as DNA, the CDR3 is TGCAGTGCGCGGTGGGACAAGGAGTTCTTC.

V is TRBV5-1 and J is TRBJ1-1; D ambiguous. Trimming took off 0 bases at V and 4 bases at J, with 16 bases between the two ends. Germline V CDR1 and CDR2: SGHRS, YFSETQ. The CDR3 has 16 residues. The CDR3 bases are TGCGCCAGCAGCTTGGGGGCAGGTGGTGATGGCACTGAAGCTTTCTTT. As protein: CASSLGAGGDGTEAFF.

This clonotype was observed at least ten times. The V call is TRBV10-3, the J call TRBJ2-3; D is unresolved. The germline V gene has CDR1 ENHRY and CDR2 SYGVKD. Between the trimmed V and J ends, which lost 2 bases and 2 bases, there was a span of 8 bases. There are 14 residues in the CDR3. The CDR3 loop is CAISERADTDTQYF. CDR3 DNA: TGTGCCATCAGTGAGCGGGCAGACACAGATACGCAGTATTTT.

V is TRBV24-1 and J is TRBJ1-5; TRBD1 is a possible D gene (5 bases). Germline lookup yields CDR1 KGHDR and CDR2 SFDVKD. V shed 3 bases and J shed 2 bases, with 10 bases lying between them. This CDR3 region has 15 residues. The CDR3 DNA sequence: TGTGCCACCAGTGATCCAGGGTTCGGCAATCAGCCCCAGCATTTT. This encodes CATSDPGFGNQPQHF.

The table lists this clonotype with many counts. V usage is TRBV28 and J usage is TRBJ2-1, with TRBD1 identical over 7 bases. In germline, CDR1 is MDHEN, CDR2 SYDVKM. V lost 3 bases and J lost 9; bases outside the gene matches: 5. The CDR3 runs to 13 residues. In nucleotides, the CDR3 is TGTGCCAGCAGTTTGCAGGGGGTGGGTGAGCAGTTCTTC. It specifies CASSLQGVGEQFF.

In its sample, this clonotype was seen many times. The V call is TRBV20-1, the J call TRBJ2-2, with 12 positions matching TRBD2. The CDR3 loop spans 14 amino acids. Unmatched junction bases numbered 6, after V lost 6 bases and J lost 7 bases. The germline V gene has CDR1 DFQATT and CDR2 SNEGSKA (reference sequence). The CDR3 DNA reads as TGCAGTGCGCAACTAGCGGGGGGTCTCGGGGAGCTGTTTTTT. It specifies CSAQLAGGLGELFF.

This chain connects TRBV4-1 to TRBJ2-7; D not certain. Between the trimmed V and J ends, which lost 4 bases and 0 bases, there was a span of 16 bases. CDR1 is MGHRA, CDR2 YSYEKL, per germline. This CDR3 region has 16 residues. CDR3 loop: CASSPRWVSSSYEQYF. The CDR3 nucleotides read TGCGCCAGCAGCCCCCGGTGGGTCTCCAGCTCCTACGAGCAGTACTTC.

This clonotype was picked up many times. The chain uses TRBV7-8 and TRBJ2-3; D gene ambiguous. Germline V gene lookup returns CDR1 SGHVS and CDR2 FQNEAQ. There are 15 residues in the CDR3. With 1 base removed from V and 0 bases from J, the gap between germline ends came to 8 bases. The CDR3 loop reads CASSLVVPSTDTQYF. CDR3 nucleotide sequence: TGTGCCAGCAGCTTAGTAGTGCCTAGCACAGATACGCAGTATTTT. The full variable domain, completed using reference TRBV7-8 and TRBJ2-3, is GAGVSQSPRYKVAKRGQDVALRCDPISGHVSLFWYQQALGQGPEFLTYFQNEAQLDKSGLPSDRFFAERPEGSVSTLKIQRTQQEDSAVYLCASSLVVPSTDTQYFGPGTRLTVL.

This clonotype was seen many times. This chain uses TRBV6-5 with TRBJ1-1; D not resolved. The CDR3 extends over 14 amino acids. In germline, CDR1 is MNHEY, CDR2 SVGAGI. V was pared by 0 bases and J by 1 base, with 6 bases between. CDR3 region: CASSYSTENTEAFF. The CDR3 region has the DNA TGTGCCAGCAGTTACTCGACCGAGAACACTGAAGCTTTCTTT.